The entry below gives a single T cell receptor (beta chain) sequence along with its context. Antigen: not known. This specimen comes from a study of OX40 agonist ivuxolimab in advanced cancers. Findings of the study overall: With doses of 0.1-3.0 mg/kg, partial responders showed among the lowest clonal expansion.

The CDR3 has 17 residues. CDR1 and CDR2 from the germline V gene are LNHDA and SQIVND (reference sequence). Trimming stripped 5 bases from V and 1 base from J, with 19 bases between. Sequencing used immunoSEQ multiplex PCR; TCRdb keeps in-frame clones, though not all of them. The sample lists tens of thousands of clones, approximately 80% occurring once. The chain has TRBV19 and TRBJ2-3; D could derive from TRBD1 or TRBD2 (5 bases each). This sample comprised CD4+ or CD8+ T cells sorted from blood, obtained in a trial of the OX40 agonist ivuxolimab. This receptor was obtained from an adult with an advanced solid tumor such as melanoma, head and neck, liver or kidney cancer. The DNA for the CDR3 is TGTGCCAGTAGTGCCTTTGGTAGGGACGATGGCACAGATACGCAGTATTTT. It encodes CASSAFGRDDGTDTQYF. Complete variable domain (other parts from reference TRBV19 and TRBJ2-3): DGGITQSPKYLFRKEGQNVTLSCEQNLNHDAMYWYRQDPGQGLRLIYYSQIVNDFQKGDIAEGYSVSREKKESFPLTVTSAQKNPTAFYLCASSAFGRDDGTDTQYFGPGTRLTVL.